This entry lists 2 T cell receptor beta chains sequenced from one sample in a study of shared T cell receptors in the human thymus. Assay: immunoSEQ multiplex PCR; the TCRdb copy retains only in-frame clones and omits some. The profile covers 500,000 to 850,000 clones, with over 75% appearing a single time and roughly 0.0087% taken by the ten largest. These sequences were also reported in another study, on human thymus T cells.

The sample comprised thymocytes. The receptors here all came from a boy younger than two with a congenital heart defect.

This sequence joins TRBV19 and TRBJ2-3; TRBD2 aligns across 7 bases. The V gene end was trimmed by 7 bases and the J gene end by 6 bases; junction bases not matched to a gene: 13. This CDR3 contains 15 residues. Germline CDR1 reads LNHDA; CDR2 reads SQIVND (reference sequence). The CDR3 reads CASMVRGGGRDTQYF. The CDR3 nucleotides read TGTGCCAGTATGGTTCGTGGGGGGGGGAGGGATACGCAGTATTTT.

This rearrangement joins TRBV19 to TRBJ2-3; the match to TRBD1 covers 9 bases. Germline loops: CDR1 LNHDA, CDR2 SQIVND (reference sequence). After removal of 3 bases from V and 3 bases from J, the junction contained 4 bases not matched to a gene. The length of the CDR3 is 15 residues. This CDR3 is CASSMGQGRTDTQYF. DNA for the CDR3: TGTGCCAGTAGTATGGGACAGGGAAGGACAGATACGCAGTATTTT.